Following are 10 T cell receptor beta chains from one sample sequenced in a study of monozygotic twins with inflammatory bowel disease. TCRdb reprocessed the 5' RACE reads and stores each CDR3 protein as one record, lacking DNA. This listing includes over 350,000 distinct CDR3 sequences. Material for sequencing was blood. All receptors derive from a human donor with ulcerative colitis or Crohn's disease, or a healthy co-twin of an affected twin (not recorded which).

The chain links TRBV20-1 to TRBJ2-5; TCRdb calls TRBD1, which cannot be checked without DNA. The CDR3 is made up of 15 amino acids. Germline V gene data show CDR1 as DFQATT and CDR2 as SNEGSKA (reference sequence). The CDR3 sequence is CSAREGRGSAETQYF.

The CDR3: CASSHSGTGGDEQYF. V and J are TRBV4-3 and TRBJ2-7; TCRdb's D call of TRBD1 is untestable without DNA. This CDR3 has 15 amino acids. CDR1 and CDR2 from the germline V gene are LGHNA and YSLEER.

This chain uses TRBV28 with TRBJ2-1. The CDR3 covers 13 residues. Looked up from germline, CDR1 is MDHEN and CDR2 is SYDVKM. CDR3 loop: CASAVTAYNEQFF.

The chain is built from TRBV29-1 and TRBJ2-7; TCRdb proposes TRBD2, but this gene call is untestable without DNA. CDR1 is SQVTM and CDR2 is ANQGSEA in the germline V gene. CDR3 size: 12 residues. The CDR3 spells CSVGLAGGEQYF.

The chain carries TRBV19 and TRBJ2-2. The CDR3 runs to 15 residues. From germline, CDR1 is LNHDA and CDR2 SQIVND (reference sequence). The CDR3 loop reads CASSRVDNSGVELFF.

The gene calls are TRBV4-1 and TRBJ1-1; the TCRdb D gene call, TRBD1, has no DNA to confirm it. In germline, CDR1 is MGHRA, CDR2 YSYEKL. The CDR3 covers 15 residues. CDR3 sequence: CASSIPGTGYTEAFF.

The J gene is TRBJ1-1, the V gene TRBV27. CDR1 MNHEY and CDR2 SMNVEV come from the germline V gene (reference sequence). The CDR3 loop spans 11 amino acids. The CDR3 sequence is CASRMNTEAFF.

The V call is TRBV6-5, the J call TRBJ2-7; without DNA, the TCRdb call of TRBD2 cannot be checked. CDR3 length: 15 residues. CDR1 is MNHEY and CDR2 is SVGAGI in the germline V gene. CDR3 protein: CASLTSGGSSYEQYF.

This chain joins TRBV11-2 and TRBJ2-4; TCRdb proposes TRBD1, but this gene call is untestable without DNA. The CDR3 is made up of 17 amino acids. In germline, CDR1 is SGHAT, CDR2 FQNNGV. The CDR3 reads CASSLDPRGESKNIQYF.

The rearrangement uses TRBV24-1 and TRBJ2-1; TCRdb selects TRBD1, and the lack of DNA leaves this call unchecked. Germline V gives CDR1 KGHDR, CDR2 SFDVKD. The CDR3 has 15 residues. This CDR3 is CATSDLGIGPNEQFF.